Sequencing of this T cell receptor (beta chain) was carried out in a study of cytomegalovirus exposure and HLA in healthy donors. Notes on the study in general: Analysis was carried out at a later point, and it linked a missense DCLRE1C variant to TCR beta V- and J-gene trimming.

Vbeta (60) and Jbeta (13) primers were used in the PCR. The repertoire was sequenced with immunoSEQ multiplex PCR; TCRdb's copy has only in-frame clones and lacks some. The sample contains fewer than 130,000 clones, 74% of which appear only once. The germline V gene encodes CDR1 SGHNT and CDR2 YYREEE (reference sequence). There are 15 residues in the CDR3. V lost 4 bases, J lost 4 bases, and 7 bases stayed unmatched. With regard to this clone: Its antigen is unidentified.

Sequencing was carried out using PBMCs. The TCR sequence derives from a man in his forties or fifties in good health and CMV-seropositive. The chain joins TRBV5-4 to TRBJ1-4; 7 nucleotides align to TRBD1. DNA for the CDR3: TGTGCCAGCAGCGGCTCGGGACAGAGTAATGAAAAACTGTTTTTT. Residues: CASSGSGQSNEKLFF. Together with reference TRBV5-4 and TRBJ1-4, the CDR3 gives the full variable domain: ETGVTQSPTHLIKTRGQQVTLRCSSQSGHNTVSWYQQALGQGPQFIFQYYREEENGRGNFPPRFSGLQFPNYSSELNVNALELDDSALYLCASSGSGQSNEKLFFGSGTQLSVL.